This entry is about one TCR beta chain. Its specificity is unknown. V dropped 2 bases and J dropped 2 bases, with 8 bases sitting between them. Per germline, CDR1 KGHSH and CDR2 LQKENI. This CDR3 contains 14 residues. MiXCR, run by TCRdb on the 5' RACE reads, gives a single entry per CDR3 protein. The table lists approximately 500,000 distinct CDR3 sequences, 20% to 30% of them singletons. This entry is derived from a study of T-cell memory formation after mild COVID-19. General observations from the study: Cross-reactive memory appears to have joined, as suggested by some responding clones showing up in pre-infection memory.

The chain uses TRBV18 and TRBJ2-3; D gene unclear. Input material: PBMCs or a T cell subset sorted from them (not recorded which). The receptor was isolated from an adult woman who had mild COVID-19 (a few samples of this study predate the infection). Cell type and time point are not known. CDR3 residues: CASSPGGATDTQYF. The DNA for the CDR3 is TGTGCCAGCTCACCAGGCGGAGCCACAGATACGCAGTATTTT.